Listed here are 22 T cell receptor beta chains from one sample, sequenced in a study of beta chain features in type 1 diabetes. The entirety of the isolated RNA underwent reverse transcription, so expressed TCRB transcripts were sequenced. Sequencing was performed with immunoSEQ multiplex PCR; in TCRdb, only in-frame clones are kept and a portion is missing. The data hold about 150,000 clones, with approximately 12% observed a single time. Sequenced sample: central memory CD4+ T cells from blood. Receptor source: a young man in good health.

A few counts support this clone. This rearrangement joins TRBV4-1 to TRBJ2-3, with 7 bases identical to TRBD2. Trimming cost V 6 bases and J 6 bases; bases outside gene matches: 9. CDR1 and CDR2 (germline): MGHRA, YSYEKL. The CDR3 runs to 14 residues. CDR3 DNA sequence: TGCGCCAGCAGACGGACTAGTTGGGCGGATACGCAGTATTTT. This encodes CASRRTSWADTQYF.

This clone was seen repeatedly, ten times or more. The V and J genes are TRBV25-1 and TRBJ1-6, with 11 bases matching TRBD1. The CDR3 has 14 residues. The V and J ends lost 7 bases and 6 bases, in that order; junction bases with no gene match: 2. Per germline, CDR1 MGHDK and CDR2 SYGVNS. The DNA for the CDR3 is TGTGCCAGCAACGGACAGGGGGCTAATTCACCCCTCCACTTT. The encoded protein is CASNGQGANSPLHF.

In its sample, this clone was seen a few times. V and J are TRBV2 and TRBJ1-2, with 7 bases that match TRBD1. With V trimmed by 5 bases and J by 8 bases, 8 bases remained unmatched. Germline V gene sequence: CDR1 SNHLY, CDR2 FYNNEI. CDR3 length: 13 amino acids. Here the CDR3 DNA reads TGTGCCAGCAGTCAGGACAGGAACGAGGGCTACACCTTC. Translating gives CASSQDRNEGYTF. The full variable domain, its missing parts supplied by reference TRBV2 and TRBJ1-2, is EPEVTQTPSHQVTQMGQEVILRCVPISNHLYFYWYRQILGQKVEFLVSFYNNEISEKSEIFDDQFSVERPDGSNFTLKIRSTKLEDSAMYFCASSQDRNEGYTFGSGTRLTVV.

This clone was recorded a few times. This chain connects TRBV5-1 to TRBJ2-7, with TRBD2 identical over 9 bases. Germline V gene lookup returns CDR1 SGHRS and CDR2 YFSETQ. V shed 4 bases and J 2 bases; nucleotides not matched to a gene: 10. This CDR3 region has 16 residues. The chain's CDR3 is CASSPTASGTAYEQYF. The CDR3 nucleotides read TGCGCCAGCAGCCCGACCGCTAGCGGGACAGCCTACGAGCAGTACTTC.

V is TRBV7-3 and J is TRBJ1-5; maybe TRBD1 (6 bases). The CDR3 runs to 13 residues. V lost 6 bases, J lost 7 bases, and 13 bases lay in between. Germline V gives CDR1 SGHTA, CDR2 FQGTGA. For the CDR3, the DNA is TGTGCCAGCAGTGCAGGGGCGGGCCAGCCCCAGCATTTT. Protein sequence: CASSAGAGQPQHF.

There are many counts of this clone. The chain recombines TRBV28 with TRBJ1-5; 9 nucleotides line up with TRBD1. V lost 3 bases and J lost 7; bases outside the gene matches: 13. The CDR3 runs to 17 residues. Germline lookup yields CDR1 MDHEN and CDR2 SYDVKM. Here the CDR3 reads CASSFRARQGGRQPQHF. The CDR3 DNA reads TGTGCCAGCAGTTTCCGGGCCCGACAGGGGGGAAGGCAGCCCCAGCATTTT.

There are a few counts of this clone. The CDR3 spells CASSLGQGVTYEQYF. The CDR3, as DNA: TGCGCCAGCAGCCTCGGACAGGGAGTTACCTACGAGCAGTACTTC. The J gene is TRBJ2-7, the V gene TRBV5-1; the match to TRBD1 covers 8 bases. Germline V gene sequence: CDR1 SGHRS, CDR2 YFSETQ. V was clipped by 4 bases and J by 2 bases; unmatched bases: 8. The length of the CDR3 is 15 residues.

The chain links TRBV2 to TRBJ1-2; 7 nucleotides line up with TRBD1. The CDR3 is 12 amino acids. After removal of 7 bases from V and 7 bases from J, the junction contained 6 bases not matched to a gene. Germline V gene sequence: CDR1 SNHLY, CDR2 FYNNEI. The CDR3 nucleotides are TGTGCCAGCAATGGAGGGGGCACTGGCTACACCTTC. It is translated as CASNGGGTGYTF. Combining the CDR3 with reference TRBV2 and TRBJ1-2 gives the whole variable domain EPEVTQTPSHQVTQMGQEVILRCVPISNHLYFYWYRQILGQKVEFLVSFYNNEISEKSEIFDDQFSVERPDGSNFTLKIRSTKLEDSAMYFCASNGGGTGYTFGSGTRLTVV.

V and J are TRBV15 and TRBJ1-2; D is ambiguous. The CDR3 is made up of 13 amino acids. V shed 4 bases and J shed 4 bases, with 10 bases lying between them. Germline loops: CDR1 LNHNV, CDR2 YYDKDF (reference sequence). The CDR3 reads CATSKPDPYGYTF. The CDR3 DNA reads TGTGCCACCAGCAAGCCCGATCCCTATGGCTACACCTTC.

There are a few counts of this clone. The chain joins TRBV5-4 to TRBJ2-5; 8 bases line up with TRBD2. The germline gives CDR1 SGHNT, CDR2 YYREEE (reference sequence). The V segment lost 5 bases and the J segment 1 base; nucleotides outside the gene matches: 4. The CDR3 length is 14 residues. The CDR3 region is CASSSGTSQETQYF. CDR3 coding DNA: TGTGCCAGCAGTTCCGGGACTAGCCAAGAGACCCAGTACTTC.

The rearrangement links TRBV7-6 to TRBJ2-7; 9 nucleotides line up with TRBD1. The CDR3 extends over 15 amino acids. The trim removed 5 bases at V and 7 bases at J, leaving 12 bases unmatched. Germline loops: CDR1 SGHVS, CDR2 FNYEAQ. CDR3 amino acids: CASSRWTGANEEQYF. The CDR3 DNA reads as TGTGCCAGCAGCCGCTGGACAGGGGCGAATGAGGAGCAGTACTTC. The full variable domain, with the rest looked up from reference TRBV7-6 and TRBJ2-7, is GAGVSQSPRYKVTKRGQDVALRCDPISGHVSLYWYRQALGQGPEFLTYFNYEAQQDKSGLPNDRFSAERPEGSISTLTIQRTEQRDSAMYRCASSRWTGANEEQYFGPGTRLTVT.

J is TRBJ1-2 and V is TRBV2; possibly TRBD1 for D (6 bases). The CDR3 contains 15 residues. Trimming took 8 bases from V and 0 from J, leaving 16 bases between them. From germline, CDR1 is SNHLY and CDR2 FYNNEI. CDR3 loop: CASSGQILANYGYTF. CDR3 bases: TGTGCCAGCTCTGGACAGATTTTAGCTAACTATGGCTACACCTTC.

In its sample, this clone was seen a few times. This CDR3 reads CASSQDTYGYTF. CDR3 nucleotide sequence: TGTGCCAGCAGCCAAGACACCTATGGCTACACCTTC. The chain combines TRBV5-5 with TRBJ1-2; D gene ambiguous. Germline values: CDR1 SGHKS, CDR2 YYEKEE (reference sequence). This CDR3 has 12 amino acids. V was cut by 4 bases and J by 4 bases, with 8 bases left in between.

This chain uses TRBV21-1 with TRBJ2-5. TRBV21-1 is labeled a pseudogene. The CDR3 is 14 amino acids. The CDR3 reads CASSKRPPEETQYF. As DNA, the CDR3 is TGTGCCAGCAGCAAAAGACCGCCTGAGGAGACCCAGTACTTC.

This clone has just a few counts. The V gene is TRBV28, the J gene TRBJ2-7, with D tentatively TRBD2 (7 bases). Germline V gives CDR1 MDHEN, CDR2 SYDVKM. This CDR3 contains 15 residues. Deletions cut 7 bases from V and 3 bases from J, with 19 bases between. The CDR3 loop reads CASKQGGQRGYEQYF. CDR3 coding DNA: TGTGCCAGCAAACAGGGAGGGCAGCGGGGCTACGAGCAGTACTTC.

This clone turned up a few times. The chain combines TRBV29-1 with TRBJ2-7; D possibly uses TRBD1 or TRBD2 (5 bases each). The CDR3 extends over 13 amino acids. From germline, CDR1 is SQVTM and CDR2 ANQGSEA. V lost 6 bases, J lost 0 bases, and 12 bases lay in between. CDR3 protein: CSVGLGGSYEQYF. CDR3 nucleotides: TGCAGCGTAGGACTTGGGGGCTCCTACGAGCAGTACTTC.

The J gene is TRBJ2-5, the V gene TRBV19; 12 bases are a match to TRBD2. The CDR3 length is 15 residues. Germline-derived CDR1 and CDR2 are LNHDA and SQIVND (reference sequence). J was trimmed by 2 bases and V by 6 bases; bases with no gene match: 4. CDR3 coding DNA: TGTGCCAGTAGGGGGACTAGCGGGTTACAAGAGACCCAGTACTTC. It yields the protein CASRGTSGLQETQYF.

This chain joins TRBV29-1 and TRBJ2-7; 7 positions match TRBD2. V trimming: 5 bases; J trimming: 6 bases; junction bases outside the gene matches: 10. Looked up from germline, CDR1 is SQVTM and CDR2 is ANQGSEA. The CDR3 loop spans 13 amino acids. CDR3 region: CSVRPSGSTEQYF. DNA of the CDR3: TGCAGCGTTCGGCCTAGCGGTTCCACCGAGCAGTACTTC.

The genes are TRBV5-1 and TRBJ2-5, with TRBD1 matching over 8 bases. The CDR3 is 16 residues long. The trim removed 7 bases at V and 1 base at J, leaving 12 bases unmatched. Germline V gene sequence: CDR1 SGHRS, CDR2 YFSETQ. The CDR3 coding sequence is TGCGCCAGCGCAAGGGCGGACAGGGCCGGCCAAGAGACCCAGTACTTC. Its translation is CASARADRAGQETQYF.

This clone has a handful of counts. V gene TRBV28 combines with J gene TRBJ1-2; 7 bases agree with TRBD1. Germline V gene lookup returns CDR1 MDHEN and CDR2 SYDVKM. The CDR3 covers 16 residues. The junction had 9 bases not matched to a gene; V was cut back by 5 bases and J by 0 bases. CDR3 sequence: CASSPGQHPTNYGYTF. Written as DNA, the CDR3 is TGTGCCAGCAGTCCGGGACAGCACCCAACTAACTATGGCTACACCTTC.

This clone was detected a few times. Here the CDR3 DNA reads TGTGCCAGCACCAAGCGTGCCCCCTACGAGCAGTACTTC. It translates to CASTKRAPYEQYF. This chain links TRBV28 with TRBJ2-7, with unresolved D. The CDR3 is 13 residues long. Trimming removed 7 bases from V and 2 bases from J, with 12 bases in between. Germline V gives CDR1 MDHEN, CDR2 SYDVKM.

A few counts support this clone. This may be a read error: a much more frequent sequence differs by one nucleotide. The V call is TRBV29-1, the J call TRBJ2-7, with D unresolved. CDR1 and CDR2 (germline): SQVTM, ANQGSEA. CDR3 length: 13 residues. This chain's CDR3 is CSGESQAAYEQYF. Here the CDR3 DNA reads TGCAGCGGTGAATCCCAGGCGGCCTACGAGCAGTACTTC.